The rows below give T cell receptor beta chains drawn from one sample of a study of human T cells and chemical hapten exposure. TCRdb reprocessed the RACE reads with MiXCR, giving one entry per CDR3 protein. The sample contains more than 100,000 distinct CDR3 sequences, about 11% of which appear only once. Sequences were derived from whole blood, sampled in connection with sensitization to the hapten diphenylcyclopropenone (DPC). The receptors originated from a woman aged 45-60 years with alopecia areata. Some clones in this sample may be carry-over from other donors' samples. The CDR3 runs from the conserved cysteine through the conserved F or W. A D gene is named only where the DNA matches it firmly. Clone size is not always given. Where it is, it says once, few, many or a class for expanded clones.

clone_size: -
d_call: -
j_call: TRBJ1-5
v_call: TRBV3-1
cdr3_aa: CASSQSRENQPQHF
cdr3_nt: TGTGCCAGCAGCCAAAGTAGGGAGAACCAGCCCCAGCATTTT

clone_size: many
d_call: TRBD2
j_call: TRBJ2-3
v_call: TRBV5-6
cdr3_aa: CASSLGLASTDTQYF
cdr3_nt: TGTGCCAGCAGTTTGGGACTAGCTAGCACAGATACGCAGTATTTT

clone_size: few
d_call: -
j_call: TRBJ1-1
v_call: TRBV7-8
cdr3_aa: CASSLGGLSTEAFF
cdr3_nt: TGTGCCAGCAGCTTAGGGGGGCTGAGCACTGAAGCTTTCTTT

clone_size: few
d_call: TRBD1
j_call: TRBJ1-1
v_call: TRBV5-1
cdr3_aa: CASSSSGTGYTEAFF
cdr3_nt: TGCGCCAGCAGCAGCTCCGGGACAGGGTACACTGAAGCTTTCTTT

clone_size: few
d_call: TRBD1
j_call: TRBJ1-4
v_call: TRBV4-1
cdr3_aa: CASSQDPGQGSEKLFF
cdr3_nt: TGCGCCAGCAGCCAAGATCCCGGACAGGGAAGTGAAAAACTGTTTTTT

clone_size: few
d_call: TRBD2
j_call: TRBJ2-5
v_call: TRBV20-1
cdr3_aa: CSARQLAGVPGETQYF
cdr3_nt: TGCAGTGCTAGACAGTTAGCGGGAGTCCCCGGGGAGACCCAGTACTTC

clone_size: many
d_call: -
j_call: TRBJ2-1
v_call: TRBV20-1
cdr3_aa: CSALWGNEQFF
cdr3_nt: TGCAGTGCATTATGGGGGAATGAGCAGTTCTTC

clone_size: few
d_call: TRBD2
j_call: TRBJ2-7
v_call: TRBV29-1
cdr3_aa: CSVPLAGGEQYF
cdr3_nt: TGCAGCGTTCCTCTAGCGGGGGGCGAGCAGTACTTC

clone_size: few
d_call: TRBD2
j_call: TRBJ2-7
v_call: TRBV28
cdr3_aa: CASIVRGGLAGAEQYF
cdr3_nt: TGTGCCAGCATCGTGCGGGGGGGTCTAGCGGGAGCCGAGCAGTACTTC

clone_size: -
d_call: TRBD1
j_call: TRBJ2-3
v_call: TRBV18
cdr3_aa: CASSPSGTGGLTQYF
cdr3_nt: TGTGCCAGCTCACCATCGGGGACAGGGGGCTTAACGCAGTATTTT

clone_size: many
d_call: -
j_call: TRBJ2-1
v_call: TRBV28
cdr3_aa: CASGIRPAGYNEQFF
cdr3_nt: TGTGCCAGCGGAATCAGGCCAGCGGGCTACAATGAGCAGTTCTTC

clone_size: -
d_call: -
j_call: TRBJ2-3
v_call: TRBV6-2/TRBV6-3
cdr3_aa: CASRTSSSDTQYF
cdr3_nt: TGTGCCAGCAGGACGAGCTCCTCAGATACGCAGTATTTT

clone_size: few
d_call: -
j_call: TRBJ1-2
v_call: TRBV5-1
cdr3_aa: CASSLGWQLNDYGYTF
cdr3_nt: TGCGCCAGCAGCTTGGGTTGGCAGCTGAACGACTATGGCTACACCTTC

clone_size: -
d_call: -
j_call: TRBJ2-7
v_call: TRBV28
cdr3_aa: CASTSVYEQYF
cdr3_nt: TGTGCCAGCACTAGCGTCTACGAGCAGTACTTC

clone_size: many
d_call: TRBD1
j_call: TRBJ1-6
v_call: TRBV3-1
cdr3_aa: CASSPNPRGRNSPLHF
cdr3_nt: TGTGCCAGCAGCCCTAACCCAAGGGGGCGGAATTCACCCCTCCACTTT

clone_size: few
d_call: -
j_call: TRBJ2-7
v_call: TRBV3-1
cdr3_aa: CASSQAYYEQYF
cdr3_nt: TGTGCCAGCAGCCAAGCGTACTACGAGCAGTACTTC

clone_size: -
d_call: -
j_call: TRBJ2-3
v_call: TRBV25-1
cdr3_aa: CASSEGVVSTDTQYF
cdr3_nt: TGTGCCAGCAGTGAGGGGGTAGTTAGCACAGATACGCAGTATTTT

clone_size: many
d_call: -
j_call: TRBJ2-7
v_call: TRBV29-1
cdr3_aa: CSGGAGMGEQYF
cdr3_nt: TGCAGCGGGGGGGCAGGAATGGGGGAGCAGTACTTC